Listed below are T cell receptor beta chains from one sample, sequenced in a study of T cells after yellow fever vaccination. Each CDR3 protein is one row after TCRdb ran MiXCR on the 5' RACE reads. Among over 250,000 distinct CDR3 sequences listed, about 4% were seen once. Sequencing used PBMCs, obtained 5 days after the yellow fever booster vaccination. The receptors shown here come from a man aged 18 to 30 who received the YFV17D yellow fever vaccine. Each CDR3 is given with its conserved first and last residue. A D gene is named only where the DNA matches it firmly.

TRBD1	TRBV12-5	TRBJ2-7	CASGFLLGTGFDEQYF
NA	TRBV25-1	TRBJ1-3	CASSDLSGNTIYF
TRBD2	TRBV20-1	TRBJ2-7	CSASSSGGTNEQYF
TRBD1	TRBV7-7	TRBJ2-3	CASSPGTGYSDTQYF
NA	TRBV4-1	TRBJ2-7	CASSQVHRSGHNYEQYF
NA	TRBV27	TRBJ1-6	CASGGLGPVYNSPLHF
NA	TRBV10-3	TRBJ2-3	CAISEVAGGLDTQYF
NA	TRBV20-1	TRBJ2-3	CSATSGLGTDTQYF
NA	TRBV6-5	TRBJ1-5	CASSKVGVSQPQHF
TRBD2	TRBV20-1	TRBJ2-1	CSAPGGVEQFF
NA	TRBV30	TRBJ2-1	CAWSFAQDNEQFF
NA	TRBV6-2/TRBV6-3	TRBJ2-6	CASSYVARDLGGANVLTF
NA	TRBV18	TRBJ2-1	CASSPPGRGPTYNEQFF
TRBD2	TRBV6-2/TRBV6-3	TRBJ2-1	CASSSRVAGAPGEQFF
TRBD2	TRBV28	TRBJ2-3	CACLAGGQSDTQYF
NA	TRBV11-2	TRBJ1-2	CASGRDNLNYGYTF
NA	TRBV6-5	TRBJ2-5	CASHRGETQYF
NA	TRBV5-1	TRBJ1-1	CASSLGPFNTEAFF
NA	TRBV18	TRBJ1-5	CASSPQGEGQPQHF
TRBD1	TRBV10-2	TRBJ1-1	CASRGLNTEAFF
NA	TRBV5-1	TRBJ2-1	CASSTPQGLDEQFF
NA	TRBV4-3	TRBJ2-1	CASSQEETGFYNEQFF
TRBD2	TRBV27	TRBJ2-7	CASSFLGGVSYF
NA	TRBV4-3	TRBJ2-3	CASSQEWASRDTQYF
NA	TRBV9	TRBJ2-3	CASSVGVSNTDTQYF
NA	TRBV10-3	TRBJ2-3	CAISDGRYRTTTDTQYF
NA	TRBV12-3/TRBV12-4	TRBJ1-1	CASSTAMAEAFF
NA	TRBV4-1	TRBJ1-6	CASSPQQGSYNSPLHF
NA	TRBV6-5	TRBJ1-1	CASSYTLNTEAFF
NA	TRBV29-1	TRBJ2-5	CSVSLKGWANQETQYF
TRBD1	TRBV27	TRBJ2-5	CASSPTGQRWETQYF
TRBD2	TRBV7-8	TRBJ2-5	CASSNVGGGALETQYF
TRBD2	TRBV20-1	TRBJ2-3	CSARDTQRGVDTQYF
NA	TRBV15	TRBJ1-5	CATKGRGKENQPQHF
NA	TRBV20-1	TRBJ1-1	CSASPSYRALGTEAFF
TRBD2	TRBV7-2	TRBJ2-5	CASSFGTSGGGETQYF
TRBD1	TRBV20-1	TRBJ2-2	CSARDAGTGPTGELFF
NA	TRBV10-3	TRBJ2-5	CAISEETRGKETQYF
NA	TRBV4-1	TRBJ2-3	CASSQVADTQYF
NA	TRBV20-1	TRBJ2-3	CSARDPGQSTDTQYF
NA	TRBV6-6	TRBJ2-4	CASSTRSGSEAKNIQYF
NA	TRBV6-5	TRBJ2-1	CASSYSGPRSYNEQFF
NA	TRBV6-2/TRBV6-3	TRBJ2-7	CASSDRTYEQYF
TRBD2	TRBV24-1	TRBJ2-3	CATRAGLAGGPDTQYF
NA	TRBV4-3	TRBJ1-2	CASSQRLWPVNGYTF
TRBD1	TRBV5-1	TRBJ1-6	CASSLDRGYNSPLHF
NA	TRBV7-9	TRBJ1-5	CASSMGVRNQPQHF
NA	TRBV20-1	TRBJ2-6	CSARISGANVLTF
NA	TRBV20-1	TRBJ1-4	CSAREGWDEKLFF
TRBD1	TRBV15	TRBJ1-5	CATSSDTGGGQPQHF
NA	TRBV9	TRBJ2-1	CASSAFGISYNEQFF
NA	TRBV27	TRBJ1-1	CASSWGGGAEAFF